This TCR beta chain was recorded in a study of T cell responses to AZD1222 COVID-19 vaccine. The ends lost 7 bases at V and 0 bases at J; junction bases unmatched: 16. Germline loops: CDR1 SGDLS, CDR2 YYNGEE. The CDR3 consists of 18 residues. Study results and caveats: When two AZD1222 doses had been given, Spike-specific TCR breadth and depth rose. The sample set comprised mostly white British donors with more females, and clonal diversity was possibly underestimated. Reportedly, nearly half of unique spike TCRs recognized epitopes outside B.1.351/B.1.1.7 mutations.

With regard to this clone: Its antigen is not known.

Some clones are missing from TCRdb's copy, which holds only in-frame ones; the method was immunoSEQ multiplex PCR. The sample holds around 84,000 clones, 88% seen once. Sequences were derived from peripheral blood, sampled on day 0 of MenACWY control vaccination. The V gene is TRBV9, the J gene TRBJ2-3; 8 bases map to TRBD2. The origin of this receptor is an adult in good health. In DNA form, the CDR3 reads TGTGCCAGCTGCAAAACTGCGGGGGGCTTCACTAGCACAGATACGCAGTATTTT. It yields the protein CASCKTAGGFTSTDTQYF.